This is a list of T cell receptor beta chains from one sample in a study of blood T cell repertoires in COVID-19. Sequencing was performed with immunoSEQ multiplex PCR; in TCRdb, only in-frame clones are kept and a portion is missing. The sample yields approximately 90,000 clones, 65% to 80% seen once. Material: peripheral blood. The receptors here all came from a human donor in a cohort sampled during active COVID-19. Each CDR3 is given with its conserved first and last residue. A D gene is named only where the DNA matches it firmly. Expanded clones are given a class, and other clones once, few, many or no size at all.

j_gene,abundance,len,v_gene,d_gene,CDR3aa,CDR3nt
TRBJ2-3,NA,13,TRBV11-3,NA,CASSPTGPDTQYF,TGTGCCAGCAGCCCTACAGGGCCAGATACGCAGTATTTT
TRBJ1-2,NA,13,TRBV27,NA,CASSLVAGGGYTF,TGTGCCAGCAGTTTAGTGGCAGGAGGTGGCTACACCTTC
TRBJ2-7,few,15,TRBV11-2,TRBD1,CASSNDRGFSYEQYF,TGTGCCAGCAGCAACGACAGGGGGTTCTCCTACGAGCAGTACTTC
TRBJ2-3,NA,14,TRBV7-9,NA,CASSLGEGRDTQYF,TGTGCCAGCAGCTTAGGTGAGGGCCGGGATACGCAGTATTTT
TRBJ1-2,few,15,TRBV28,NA,CASSPWGLQYYGYTF,TGTGCCAGCAGTCCCTGGGGACTCCAATACTATGGCTACACCTTC
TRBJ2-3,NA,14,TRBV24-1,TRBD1,CATSRQGAGDTQYF,TGTGCCACCAGCAGACAGGGGGCTGGAGATACGCAGTATTTT
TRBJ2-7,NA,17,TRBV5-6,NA,CASSPTLGLAIVGEQYF,TGTGCCAGCAGCCCGACGCTCGGGCTAGCGATCGTTGGGGAGCAGTACTTC
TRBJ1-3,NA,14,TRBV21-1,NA,CASSFGFSGNTIYF,TGTGCCAGCAGCTTCGGGTTCTCTGGAAACACCATATATTTT
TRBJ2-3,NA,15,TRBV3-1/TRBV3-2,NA,CASSQRARGTDTQYF,TGTGCCAGCAGCCAAAGGGCCCGGGGGACAGATACGCAGTATTTT
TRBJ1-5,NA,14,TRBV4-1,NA,CASSQTSTVRAQHF,TGCGCCAGCAGCCAAACATCGACAGTCCGGGCCCAGCATTTT
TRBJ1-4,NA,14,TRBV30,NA,CAWSNNRLNEKLFF,TGTGCCTGGAGTAACAATCGACTTAATGAAAAACTGTTTTTT
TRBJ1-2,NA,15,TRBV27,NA,CASSFRGSSNYGYTF,TGTGCCAGCAGTTTCAGAGGGAGCTCTAACTATGGCTACACCTTC
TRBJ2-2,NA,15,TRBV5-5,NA,CASSLVAGPTGELFF,TGTGCCAGCAGCTTGGTGGCGGGCCCCACCGGGGAGCTGTTTTTT
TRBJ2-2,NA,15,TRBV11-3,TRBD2,CASSRTSGSGGELFF,TGTGCCAGCAGTCGTACTAGCGGGAGCGGCGGGGAGCTGTTTTTT
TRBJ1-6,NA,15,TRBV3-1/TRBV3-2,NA,CASSQNRLPNSPLHF,TGTGCCAGCAGCCAAAACAGGTTACCCAATTCACCCCTCCACTTT
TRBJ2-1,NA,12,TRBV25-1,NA,CASKGEYNEQFF,TGTGCCAGCAAGGGAGAATACAATGAGCAGTTCTTC
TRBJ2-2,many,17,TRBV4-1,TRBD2,CASSQMESGSRTGELFF,TGCGCCAGCAGCCAAATGGAGAGCGGGAGCCGGACCGGGGAGCTGTTTTTT
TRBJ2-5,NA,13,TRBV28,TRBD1,CAGADRGLETQYF,TGTGCCGGGGCGGACAGGGGGCTAGAGACCCAGTACTTC
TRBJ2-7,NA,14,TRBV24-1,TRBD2,CATSRGRGSYEQYF,TGTGCCACCAGCCGCGGGAGGGGGTCCTACGAGCAGTACTTC
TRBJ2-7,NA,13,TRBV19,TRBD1,CASSGTGGSEQYF,TGTGCCAGTAGCGGGACAGGGGGGAGTGAGCAGTACTTC
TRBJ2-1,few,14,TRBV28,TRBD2,CASKPGLAGNEQFF,TGTGCCAGCAAACCGGGACTAGCGGGCAATGAGCAGTTCTTC
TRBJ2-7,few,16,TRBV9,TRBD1,CASSAGTGTGTYEQYF,TGTGCCAGCAGCGCAGGAACTGGGACAGGGACCTACGAGCAGTACTTC
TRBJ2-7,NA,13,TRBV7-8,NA,CASSLTRGYEQYF,TGTGCCAGCAGCTTAACAAGAGGATACGAGCAGTACTTC
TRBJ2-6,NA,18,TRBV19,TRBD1,CASSPKGQGVLGANVLTF,TGTGCCAGTAGTCCAAAGGGACAGGGAGTTCTCGGGGCCAACGTCCTGACTTTC
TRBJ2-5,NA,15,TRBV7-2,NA,CASSFGRGRGETQYF,TGTGCCAGCAGCTTCGGGAGGGGGCGAGGAGAGACCCAGTACTTC
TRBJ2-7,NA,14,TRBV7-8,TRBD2,CASSKTGLTYEQYF,TGTGCCAGCAGCAAAACGGGACTAACTTACGAGCAGTACTTC
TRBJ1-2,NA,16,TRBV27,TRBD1,CASSFRTGGAGYGYTF,TGTGCCAGCAGTTTCAGGACAGGGGGCGCCGGCTATGGCTACACCTTC
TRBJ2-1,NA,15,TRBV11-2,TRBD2,CASSETSGIVREQFF,TGTGCCAGCAGCGAAACTAGCGGGATAGTACGAGAGCAGTTCTTC
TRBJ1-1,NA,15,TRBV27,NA,CASSLLPGVNTEAFF,TGTGCCAGCAGTTTACTCCCGGGGGTGAACACTGAAGCTTTCTTT
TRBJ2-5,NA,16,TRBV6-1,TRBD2,CASSDRERGKKETQYF,TGTGCCAGCAGTGATCGAGAGCGGGGCAAAAAAGAGACCCAGTACTTC
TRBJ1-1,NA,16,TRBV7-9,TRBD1,CASSLTTGTGGSEAFF,TGTGCCAGCAGCTTAACTACCGGGACAGGGGGATCTGAAGCTTTCTTT